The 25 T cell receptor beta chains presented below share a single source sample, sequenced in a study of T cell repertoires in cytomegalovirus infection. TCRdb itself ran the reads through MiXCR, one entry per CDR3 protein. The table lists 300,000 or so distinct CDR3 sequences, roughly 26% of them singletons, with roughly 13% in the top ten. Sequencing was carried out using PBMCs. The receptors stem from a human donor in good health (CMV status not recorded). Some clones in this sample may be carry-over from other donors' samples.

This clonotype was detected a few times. CDR3 DNA sequence: TGTGCCAGCAGCTTATCCAGCGGGGGGGCGTCTGGGGCCAACGTCCTGACTTTC. Translation gives CASSLSSGGASGANVLTF. J is TRBJ2-6 and V is TRBV11-1; TRBD2 matches at 10 bases. Germline CDR1 and CDR2: SGHAT and FQDESV (reference sequence). With V trimmed by 2 bases and J by 1 base, 5 bases remained unmatched. The CDR3 totals 18 residues.

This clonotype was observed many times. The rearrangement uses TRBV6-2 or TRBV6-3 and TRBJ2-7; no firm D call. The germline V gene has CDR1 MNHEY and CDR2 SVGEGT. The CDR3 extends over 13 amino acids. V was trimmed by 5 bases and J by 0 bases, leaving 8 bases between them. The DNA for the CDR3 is TGTGCCAGCAGTGACGGTTTCTCCTACGAGCAGTACTTC. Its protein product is CASSDGFSYEQYF.

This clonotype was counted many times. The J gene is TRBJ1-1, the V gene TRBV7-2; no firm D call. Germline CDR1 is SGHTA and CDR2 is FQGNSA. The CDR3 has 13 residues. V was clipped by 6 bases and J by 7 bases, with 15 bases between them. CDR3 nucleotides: TGTGCCAGCAGGATTGTGTCTTTGGGTGAAGCTTTCTTT. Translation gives CASRIVSLGEAFF.

As DNA, the CDR3 is TGCAGCGTTGGACAGAGCTCCTACAATGAGCAGTTCTTC. Translating it yields CSVGQSSYNEQFF. The chain couples TRBV29-1 to TRBJ2-1; weak D call: TRBD1 (5 bases). The CDR3 contains 13 residues. Trimming removed 4 bases from V and 0 bases from J, with 7 bases in between. CDR1 SQVTM and CDR2 ANQGSEA come from the germline V gene.

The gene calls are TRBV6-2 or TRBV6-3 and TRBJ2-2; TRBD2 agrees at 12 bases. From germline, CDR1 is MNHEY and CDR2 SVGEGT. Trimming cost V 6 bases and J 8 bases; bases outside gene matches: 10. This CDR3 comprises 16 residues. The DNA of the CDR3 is TGTGCCAGCAGGCCTAGCGGGGGGGCTAAATCAGGGGAGCTGTTTTTT. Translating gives CASRPSGGAKSGELFF.

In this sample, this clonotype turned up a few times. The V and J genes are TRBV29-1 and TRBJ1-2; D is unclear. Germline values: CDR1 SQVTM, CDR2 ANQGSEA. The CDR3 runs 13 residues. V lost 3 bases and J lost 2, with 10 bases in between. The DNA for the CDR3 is TGCAGCGTTGAGCATCGCAGCAACTATGGCTACACCTTC. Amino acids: CSVEHRSNYGYTF.

This CDR3 is CASSMRRGYTF. The CDR3 coding sequence is TGTGCCAGTAGTATGAGACGTGGCTACACCTTC. The chain uses TRBV19 and TRBJ1-2; D ambiguous. V gave up 3 bases and J gave up 7 bases, with 6 bases separating them. CDR1 and CDR2 from the germline V gene are LNHDA and SQIVND (reference sequence). CDR3 length: 11 amino acids.

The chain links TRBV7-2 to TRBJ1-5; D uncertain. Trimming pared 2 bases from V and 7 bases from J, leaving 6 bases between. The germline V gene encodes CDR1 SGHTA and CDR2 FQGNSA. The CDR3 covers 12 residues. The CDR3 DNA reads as TGTGCCAGCAGCTTAAACGGGCAGCCCCAGCATTTT. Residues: CASSLNGQPQHF.

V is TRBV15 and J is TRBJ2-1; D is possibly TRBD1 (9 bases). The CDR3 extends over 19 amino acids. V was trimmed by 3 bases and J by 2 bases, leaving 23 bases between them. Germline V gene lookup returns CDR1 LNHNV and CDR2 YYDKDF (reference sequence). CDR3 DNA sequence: TGTGCCACCAGCAGTGGGACAGGGTTGGGTAGCGGGGCCTACAATGAGCAGTTCTTC. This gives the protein CATSSGTGLGSGAYNEQFF.

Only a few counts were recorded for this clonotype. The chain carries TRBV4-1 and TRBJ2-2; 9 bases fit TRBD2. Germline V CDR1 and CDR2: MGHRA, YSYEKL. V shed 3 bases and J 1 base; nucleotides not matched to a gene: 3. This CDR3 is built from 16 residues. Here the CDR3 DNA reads TGCGCCAGCAGCCACGGGACTAGCTGGAACACCGGGGAGCTGTTTTTT. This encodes CASSHGTSWNTGELFF.

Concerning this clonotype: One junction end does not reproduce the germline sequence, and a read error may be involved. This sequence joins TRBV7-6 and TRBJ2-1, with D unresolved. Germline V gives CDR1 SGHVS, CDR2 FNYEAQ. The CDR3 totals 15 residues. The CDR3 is CASSLEGDPYNEQLF. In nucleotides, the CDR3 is TGTGCCAGCAGCTTAGAAGGTGATCCCTACAATGAGCAGTTATTC.

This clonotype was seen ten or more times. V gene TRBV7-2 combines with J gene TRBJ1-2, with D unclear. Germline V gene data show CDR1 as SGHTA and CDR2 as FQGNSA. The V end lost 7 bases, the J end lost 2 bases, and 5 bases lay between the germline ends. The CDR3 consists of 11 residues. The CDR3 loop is CASNTNYGYTF. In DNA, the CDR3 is TGTGCCAGCAACACCAACTATGGCTACACCTTC. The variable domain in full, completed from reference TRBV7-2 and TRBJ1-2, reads GAGVSQSPSNKVTEKGKDVELRCDPISGHTALYWYRQSLGQGLEFLIYFQGNSAPDKSGLPSDRFSAERTGGSVSTLTIQRTQQEDSAVYLCASNTNYGYTFGSGTRLTVV.

The CDR3, as DNA: TGTGCCAGCAGTGAAGTGGAGAACTATGGCTACACCTTC. It encodes CASSEVENYGYTF. The chain couples TRBV2 to TRBJ1-2; D is ambiguous. V dropped 1 base and J dropped 2 bases, with 5 bases sitting between them. This CDR3 is 13 amino acids long. CDR1 and CDR2 (germline): SNHLY, FYNNEI.

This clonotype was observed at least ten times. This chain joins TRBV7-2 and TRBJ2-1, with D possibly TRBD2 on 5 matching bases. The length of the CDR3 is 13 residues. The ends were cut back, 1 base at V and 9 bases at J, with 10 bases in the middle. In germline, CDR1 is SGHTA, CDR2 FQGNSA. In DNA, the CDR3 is TGTGCCAGCAGCTTAGTGATACGGGGTGAGCAGTTCTTC. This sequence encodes CASSLVIRGEQFF. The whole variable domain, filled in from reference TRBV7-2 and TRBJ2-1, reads GAGVSQSPSNKVTEKGKDVELRCDPISGHTALYWYRQSLGQGLEFLIYFQGNSAPDKSGLPSDRFSAERTGGSVSTLTIQRTQQEDSAVYLCASSLVIRGEQFFGPGTRLTVL.

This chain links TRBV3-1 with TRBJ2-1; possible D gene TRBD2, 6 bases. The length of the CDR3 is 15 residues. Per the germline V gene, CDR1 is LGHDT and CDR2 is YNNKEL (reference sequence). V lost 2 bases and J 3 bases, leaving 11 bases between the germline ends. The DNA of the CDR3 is TGTGCCAGCAGCCAACCCGGGACTGGCTACAATGAGCAGTTCTTC. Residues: CASSQPGTGYNEQFF.

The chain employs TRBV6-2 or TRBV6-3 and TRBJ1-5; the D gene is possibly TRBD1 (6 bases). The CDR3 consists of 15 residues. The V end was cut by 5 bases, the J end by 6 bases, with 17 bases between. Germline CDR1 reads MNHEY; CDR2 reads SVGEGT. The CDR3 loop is CASSLVGGASQPQHF. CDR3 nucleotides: TGTGCCAGCAGTCTGGTTGGGGGGGCCAGTCAGCCCCAGCATTTT.

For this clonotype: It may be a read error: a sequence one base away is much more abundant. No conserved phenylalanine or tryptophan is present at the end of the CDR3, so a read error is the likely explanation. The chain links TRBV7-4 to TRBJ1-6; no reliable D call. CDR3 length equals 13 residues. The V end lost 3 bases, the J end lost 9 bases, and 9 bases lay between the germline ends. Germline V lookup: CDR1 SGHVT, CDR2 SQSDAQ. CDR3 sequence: CASSFYSGSPLHL. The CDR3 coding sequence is TGTGCCAGCAGCTTTTATTCAGGTTCACCCCTCCACCTT.

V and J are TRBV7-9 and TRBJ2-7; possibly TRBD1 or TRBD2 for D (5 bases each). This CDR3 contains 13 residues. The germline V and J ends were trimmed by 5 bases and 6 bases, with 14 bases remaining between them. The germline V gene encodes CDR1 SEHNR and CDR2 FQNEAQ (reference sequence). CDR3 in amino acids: CASSPGPPFEQYF. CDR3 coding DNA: TGTGCCAGCAGCCCGGGACCTCCTTTCGAGCAGTACTTC.

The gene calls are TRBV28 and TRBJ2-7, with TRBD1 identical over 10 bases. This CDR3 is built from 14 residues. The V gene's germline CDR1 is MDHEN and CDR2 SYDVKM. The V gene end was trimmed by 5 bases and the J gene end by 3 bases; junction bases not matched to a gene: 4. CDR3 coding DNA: TGTGCCAGCAGTCCCTGGACAGGGGGCTACGAGCAGTACTTC. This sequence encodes CASSPWTGGYEQYF. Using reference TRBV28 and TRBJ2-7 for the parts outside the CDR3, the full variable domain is DVKVTQSSRYLVKRTGEKVFLECVQDMDHENMFWYRQDPGLGLRLIYFSYDVKMKEKGDIPEGYSVSREKKERFSLILESASTNQTSMYLCASSPWTGGYEQYFGPGTRLTVT.

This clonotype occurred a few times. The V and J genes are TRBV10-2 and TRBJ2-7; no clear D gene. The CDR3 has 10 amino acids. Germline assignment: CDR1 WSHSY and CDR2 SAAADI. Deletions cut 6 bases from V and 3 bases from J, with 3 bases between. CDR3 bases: TGCGCCAGCAGGGACTACGAGCAGTACTTC. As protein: CASRDYEQYF.

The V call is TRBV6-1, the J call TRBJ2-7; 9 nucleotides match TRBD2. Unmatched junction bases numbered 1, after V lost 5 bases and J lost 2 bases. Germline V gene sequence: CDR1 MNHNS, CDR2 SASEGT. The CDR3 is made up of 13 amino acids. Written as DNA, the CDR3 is TGTGCCAGCAGTAAGCGGGAGGCCTACGAGCAGTACTTC. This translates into CASSKREAYEQYF.

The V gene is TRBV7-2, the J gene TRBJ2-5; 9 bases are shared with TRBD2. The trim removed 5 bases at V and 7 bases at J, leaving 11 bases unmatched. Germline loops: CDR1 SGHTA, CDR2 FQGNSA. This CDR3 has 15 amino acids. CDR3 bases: TGTGCCAGCAGCATCAGGACTAGCGCCGATGGGACCCAGTACTTC. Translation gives CASSIRTSADGTQYF. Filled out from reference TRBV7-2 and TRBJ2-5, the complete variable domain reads GAGVSQSPSNKVTEKGKDVELRCDPISGHTALYWYRQSLGQGLEFLIYFQGNSAPDKSGLPSDRFSAERTGGSVSTLTIQRTQQEDSAVYLCASSIRTSADGTQYFGPGTRLLVL.

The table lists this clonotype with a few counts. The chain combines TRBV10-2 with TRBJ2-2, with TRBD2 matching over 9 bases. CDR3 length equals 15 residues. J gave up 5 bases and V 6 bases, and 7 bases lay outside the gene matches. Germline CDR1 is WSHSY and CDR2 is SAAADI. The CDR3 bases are TGCGCCAGCAGCAAAGCGGGAGGAAAGACCGGGGAGCTGTTTTTT. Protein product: CASSKAGGKTGELFF.

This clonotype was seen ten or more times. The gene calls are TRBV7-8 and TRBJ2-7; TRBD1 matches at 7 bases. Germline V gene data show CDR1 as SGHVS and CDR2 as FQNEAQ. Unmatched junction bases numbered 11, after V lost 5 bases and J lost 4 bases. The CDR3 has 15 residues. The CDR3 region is CASSLLETGIYEQYF. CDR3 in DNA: TGTGCCAGCAGCCTTTTGGAGACAGGGATTTACGAGCAGTACTTC.

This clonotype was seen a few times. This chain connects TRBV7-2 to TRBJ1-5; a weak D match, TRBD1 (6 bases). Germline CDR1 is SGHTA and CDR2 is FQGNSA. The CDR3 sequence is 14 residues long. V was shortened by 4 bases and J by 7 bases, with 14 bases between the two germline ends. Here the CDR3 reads CASSSINRDQPQHF. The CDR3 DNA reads TGTGCCAGCAGCTCGATTAACAGGGACCAGCCCCAGCATTTT.